This record covers a single TCR beta chain. Using immunoSEQ multiplex PCR, the repertoire was profiled, and TCRdb retains in-frame clones only, with some absent. The profile covers some 58,000 clones, with over 60% appearing a single time and roughly 3.5% taken by the ten largest. The record originates from a study of early stage breast cancer tumors. About the research overall: Samples were sequenced at approximately 9-fold average coverage.

V lost 3 bases and J lost 0, with 8 bases in between. Germline loops: CDR1 SNHLY, CDR2 FYNNEI. The CDR3 extends over 14 amino acids. The TCR originated in a person in their thirties with breast cancer. The chain uses TRBV2 and TRBJ1-1, with no clear D. Sequenced sample: blood. Here the CDR3 reads CASSESRLNTEAFF. The CDR3 nucleotides read TGTGCCAGCAGTGAGTCACGGTTGAACACTGAAGCTTTCTTT.